This T cell receptor beta chain was documented in a study of blood T cells in healthy people across ages. A second PCR, run for about 7 to 11 cycles, used a sample-barcoded 5' primer plus a J-beta primer mix. TCRdb reprocessed the 5' RACE reads with MiXCR, giving one entry per CDR3 protein. The sample consists of fewer than 900,000 distinct CDR3 sequences, roughly 40% of them appearing once. Source material: blood. This TCR was sampled from a young man in good health.

In DNA, the CDR3 is TGTGCCAGCGTCGAACCGAACACCGGGGAGCTGTTTTTT. This sequence encodes CASVEPNTGELFF. The V and J genes are TRBV3-1 and TRBJ2-2; D uncertain. V lost 8 bases, J lost 0 bases, and 7 bases lay in between. The germline V gene encodes CDR1 LGHDT and CDR2 YNNKEL (reference sequence). The CDR3 is 13 residues long.